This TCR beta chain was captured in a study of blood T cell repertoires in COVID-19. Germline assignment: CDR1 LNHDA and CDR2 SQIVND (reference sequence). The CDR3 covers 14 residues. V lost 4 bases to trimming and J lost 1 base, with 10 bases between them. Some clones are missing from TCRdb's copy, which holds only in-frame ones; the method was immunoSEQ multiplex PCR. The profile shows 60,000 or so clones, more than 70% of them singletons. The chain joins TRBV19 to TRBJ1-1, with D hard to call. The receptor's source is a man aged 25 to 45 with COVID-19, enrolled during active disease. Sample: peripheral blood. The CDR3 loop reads CASSTARGNTEAFF. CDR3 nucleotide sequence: TGTGCCAGTAGTACGGCTCGGGGGAACACTGAAGCTTTCTTT.